The 13 T cell receptor beta chains below were found in one sample sequenced in a study of T cell responses to AZD1222 COVID-19 vaccine. Produced via immunoSEQ multiplex PCR; TCRdb's table is partial and in-frame only. Here the sample spans over 130,000 clones, roughly 91% being singletons. The sequences come from peripheral blood, collected 28 days after the second AZD1222 dose. The receptor set was obtained from an adult who received the AZD1222 COVID-19 vaccine.

J is TRBJ2-3 and V is TRBV27; TRBD2 might be the D (5 bases). Germline V gives CDR1 MNHEY, CDR2 SMNVEV (reference sequence). The V gene lost 5 bases and the J gene lost 4 bases, with 13 bases spanning the gap. The CDR3 runs to 14 residues. CDR3 DNA: TGTGCCAGCAGTACGAGGGCCCGGGCAGATACGCAGTATTTT. It translates to CASSTRARADTQYF.

This chain connects TRBV7-2 to TRBJ2-7; D perhaps matches TRBD2 (6 bases). The germline V gene encodes CDR1 SGHTA and CDR2 FQGNSA. Trimming pared 5 bases from V and 0 bases from J, leaving 14 bases between. There are 15 residues in the CDR3. DNA of the CDR3: TGTGCCAGCAGCGAAGGGGCGGGGTCCTCCTACGAGCAGTACTTC. This translates into CASSEGAGSSYEQYF.

The rearrangement joins TRBV3-1 (or the pseudogene TRBV3-2) to TRBJ2-7, with D possibly matching TRBD1 (5 bases). V lost 6 bases to trimming and J lost 6 bases, with 15 bases between them. This CDR3 contains 13 residues. Per the germline V gene, CDR1 is LGHDT and CDR2 is YNNKEL (reference sequence). The CDR3 protein is CASSLNRSPEQYF. The CDR3 nucleotides read TGTGCCAGCAGTCTAAACAGGAGCCCCGAGCAGTACTTC.

The chain employs TRBV19 and TRBJ1-1; no reliable D call. V was clipped by 4 bases and J by 9 bases, with 15 bases between them. The CDR3 length is 13 residues. The germline CDR1 and CDR2 sequences are LNHDA and SQIVND (reference sequence). The CDR3 protein is CASSTRDDPQAFF. The CDR3 DNA is TGTGCCAGTAGTACCCGCGACGACCCCCAAGCTTTCTTT.

The gene calls are TRBV7-2 and TRBJ2-7; D is unclear. CDR3 length: 13 amino acids. V lost 5 bases and J 6 bases, leaving 14 bases between the germline ends. Germline CDR1 SGHTA, CDR2 FQGNSA. The CDR3 region has the DNA TGTGCCAGCAGCGAACAATACAGTGGCGAGCAGTACTTC. Residues: CASSEQYSGEQYF.

In nucleotides, the CDR3 is TGTGCCAGCACCCTACGGGAGGGTGAGCAGTTCTTC. As protein: CASTLREGEQFF. The gene calls are TRBV12-3 or TRBV12-4 and TRBJ2-1, with 8 bases aligning to TRBD2. After removal of 7 bases from V and 9 bases from J, the junction contained 5 bases not matched to a gene. The CDR3 sequence is 12 residues long.

There are a few counts of this clone. The rearrangement joins TRBV11-2 to TRBJ2-3, with TRBD2 matching over 10 bases. This CDR3 is 17 amino acids long. The V gene end was trimmed by 8 bases and the J gene end by 1 base; junction bases not matched to a gene: 12. Germline assignment: CDR1 SGHAT and CDR2 FQNNGV. DNA of the CDR3: TGTGCCAGCGACCCCGGGACTAGCGTAGTAGGCACAGATACGCAGTATTTT. Translating it yields CASDPGTSVVGTDTQYF.

V is TRBV5-6 and J is TRBJ1-2, with a weak D call TRBD1 (6 bases). V was trimmed by 0 bases and J by 4 bases, leaving 10 bases between them. This CDR3 has 14 amino acids. CDR1 is SGHDT, CDR2 YYEEEE, per germline. CDR3 DNA sequence: TGTGCCAGCAGCTTGGGACAGGCGAGCTATGGCTACACCTTC. Amino acid sequence: CASSLGQASYGYTF.

This clone was observed a handful of times. This chain uses TRBV19 with TRBJ1-1; a possible D gene is TRBD1 (6 bases). The V and J ends lost 7 bases and 1 base respectively, with 10 bases between them. Germline V gene lookup returns CDR1 LNHDA and CDR2 SQIVND (reference sequence). There are 13 residues in the CDR3. The CDR3 nucleotides are TGTGCCAGTACTCTGGACAGGAACACTGAAGCTTTCTTT. It yields the protein CASTLDRNTEAFF.

This chain uses TRBV25-1 with TRBJ2-2, with 9 positions matching TRBD1. Trimming cost V 8 bases and J 5 bases; bases outside gene matches: 3. Germline-derived CDR1 and CDR2 are MGHDK and SYGVNS. The CDR3 covers 13 residues. CDR3 residues: CASGGQGTGELFF. CDR3 bases: TGTGCCAGCGGGGGACAGGGTACCGGGGAGCTGTTTTTT.

This chain links TRBV11-2 with TRBJ2-7; unclear D gene. Germline CDR1 is SGHAT and CDR2 is FQNNGV. This CDR3 is 14 amino acids long. V lost 2 bases and J lost 0, with 8 bases in between. The DNA of the CDR3 is TGTGCCAGCAGCTTAAGCGTTAACTCCTACGAGCAGTACTTC. Translated, it gives CASSLSVNSYEQYF.

The chain uses TRBV6-2 or TRBV6-3 and TRBJ2-5; tentative D call: TRBD1 (6 bases). V was clipped by 5 bases and J by 5 bases, with 15 bases between them. The germline CDR1 and CDR2 sequences are MNHEY and SVGEGT. The CDR3 extends over 14 amino acids. The CDR3 spells CASSQQGNGETQYF. The CDR3 DNA reads TGTGCCAGCAGTCAGCAGGGGAATGGGGAGACCCAGTACTTC.

The chain couples TRBV19 to TRBJ1-3, with D maybe TRBD1 (6 bases). From germline, CDR1 is LNHDA and CDR2 SQIVND (reference sequence). Trimming cost V 6 bases and J 5 bases, with 8 bases left between them. This CDR3 is 12 amino acids long. The CDR3, as DNA: TGTGCCAGTAGCCGGGACAGAAACACCATATATTTT. Protein sequence: CASSRDRNTIYF.